The 9 T cell receptor beta chains listed next were all sequenced from one sample in a study of CD4 T cells in relation to SARS-CoV-2 and coronaviruses. Repertoires were generated with immunoSEQ multiplex PCR, while TCRdb's copy carries only in-frame clones and drops some. This sample has approximately 17,000 clones, with 70% to 80% found just once. CD4+ T cells from unexposed donors were obtained before the COVID-19 pandemic (2011-2018). The cells were cultured for under 13 days before CD4+ T cells were isolated. Their cognate antigens are unknown. The sequenced sample was CD4+ T cells from PBMCs, cultured in vitro. The receptors stem from a human donor in good health.

This rearrangement joins TRBV7-2 to TRBJ1-2; D may be TRBD1 (6 bases). This CDR3 contains 16 residues. Per the germline V gene, CDR1 is SGHTA and CDR2 is FQGNSA. V lost 3 bases, J lost 4 bases, and 18 bases lay in between. CDR3 bases: TGTGCCAGCAGCTTCCCGATAGGGGGGGATCCCTATGGCTACACCTTC. Translating it yields CASSFPIGGDPYGYTF.

This clone was counted once. The genes are TRBV10-3 and TRBJ1-5; TRBD1 matches at 12 bases. CDR1 is ENHRY, CDR2 SYGVKD, per germline. Germline trimming cut 3 bases from V and 5 bases from J; bases unmatched to any gene: 5. The CDR3 length is 16 residues. CDR3 in amino acids: CAISDPGTGGHQPQHF. CDR3 DNA: TGTGCCATCAGTGACCCCGGGACAGGGGGCCATCAGCCCCAGCATTTT.

The chain is built from TRBV20-1 and TRBJ2-5; D unresolved. The CDR3 has 11 residues. Germline V lookup: CDR1 DFQATT, CDR2 SNEGSKA (reference sequence). V lost 3 bases, J lost 4 bases, and 6 bases lay in between. The CDR3: CSASWGETQYF. DNA for the CDR3: TGCAGTGCTAGCTGGGGAGAGACCCAGTACTTC.

This clone was seen more than once but under ten times. The chain carries TRBV4-3 and TRBJ1-2; D remains unclear. Germline CDR1 LGHNA, CDR2 YSLEER. V was pared by 1 base and J by 8 bases, with 11 bases between. The CDR3 has 13 residues. CDR3 region: CASSQARSRGYTF. CDR3 DNA sequence: TGCGCCAGCAGCCAAGCACGCTCGAGAGGCTACACCTTC.

This clone was observed a few times. The chain joins TRBV7-9 to TRBJ1-6; D is unresolved. The V end was cut by 1 base, the J end by 10 bases, with 14 bases between. This CDR3 is built from 15 residues. Germline-derived CDR1 and CDR2 are SEHNR and FQNEAQ (reference sequence). For the CDR3, the DNA is TGTGCCAGCAGCTTAGATTCCCCTTCAGGATCACCCCTCCACTTT. This sequence encodes CASSLDSPSGSPLHF.

The chain carries TRBV29-1 and TRBJ2-3; D may match TRBD1 or TRBD2 (5 bases each). The germline CDR1 and CDR2 sequences are SQVTM and ANQGSEA. The CDR3 runs 12 residues. The CDR3 DNA is TGCAGAGGAGGACACAGCACAGATACGCAGTATTTT. It encodes CRGGHSTDTQYF.

The CDR3, as DNA: TGTGCCAGCAGTCCGAGTTCCGGGGCCTCAACAGATACGCAGTATTTT. Its translation is CASSPSSGASTDTQYF. The chain employs TRBV27 and TRBJ2-3; D possibly matches TRBD1 or TRBD2 (5 bases each). Germline values: CDR1 MNHEY, CDR2 SMNVEV (reference sequence). Trimming left V 5 bases short and J 3 bases short, with 18 bases between. The CDR3 consists of 16 residues.

V and J are TRBV2 and TRBJ1-2; possibly TRBD1 for D (5 bases). The CDR3 is made up of 15 amino acids. Germline CDR1 reads SNHLY; CDR2 reads FYNNEI. Trimming removed 5 bases at V and 7 bases at J, with 20 bases between. The CDR3 DNA is TGTGCCAGCAGTCTTGAAGGGGTTCTGAGCTTTGGCTACACCTTC. This gives the protein CASSLEGVLSFGYTF.

The genes are TRBV5-1 and TRBJ1-1; possible D gene TRBD1, 5 bases. With 4 bases removed from V and 4 bases from J, the gap between germline ends came to 14 bases. Germline lookup yields CDR1 SGHRS and CDR2 YFSETQ. The CDR3 contains 14 residues. The CDR3 region is CASSPGGVTTEAFF. As DNA, the CDR3 is TGCGCCAGCAGCCCGGGGGGGGTGACCACTGAAGCTTTCTTT.